These 20 T cell receptor beta chains came from one sample sequenced in a study of regulatory T cells in long-lasting Graves disease. Time point meaning: newly diagnosed GD, antithyroid drugs for less than 3 months. From RNA extracted from PBMCs, the TCR library was made. The authors built TCR beta libraries using iRepertoire HTBI primers and Arm-PCR of CDR3 regions. TCRdb re-called the multiplex PCR reads through MiXCR, storing one row per CDR3 protein. Here the sample spans roughly 530,000 distinct CDR3 sequences, roughly a sixth being singletons. The same data also contributed to another study, on T cells in Graves' hyperthyroidism and ophthalmopathy.

The source was peripheral blood mononuclear cells (PBMCs), collected at new diagnosis, from a patient treated with antithyroid drugs. These receptors all stem from a woman aged 40 to 65 with Graves disease.

This clonotype occurred many times. The rearrangement links TRBV7-9 to TRBJ1-3; unclear D gene. V was shortened by 4 bases and J by 0 bases, with 10 bases between the two germline ends. The CDR3 is 15 amino acids. CDR1 and CDR2 (germline): SEHNR, FQNEAQ (reference sequence). This CDR3 is CASSSTDHSGNTIYF. The CDR3 coding sequence is TGTGCCAGCAGCTCAACGGACCACTCTGGAAACACCATATATTTT.

This clonotype was seen at least ten times. This chain links TRBV7-9 with TRBJ2-5; D call uncertain. V shed 1 base and J shed 5 bases, with 11 bases lying between them. The CDR3 runs 14 residues. Germline V lookup: CDR1 SEHNR, CDR2 FQNEAQ (reference sequence). For the CDR3, the DNA is TGTGCCAGCAGCTTAGTGGACGGCAGGGAGACCCAGTACTTC. Translation gives CASSLVDGRETQYF. The full variable domain, rest sourced from reference TRBV7-9 and TRBJ2-5, is DTGVSQNPRHKITKRGQNVTFRCDPISEHNRLYWYRQTLGQGPEFLTYFQNEAQLEKSRLLSDRFSAERPKGSFSTLEIQRTEQGDSAMYLCASSLVDGRETQYFGPGTRLLVL.

This clonotype was seen a few times. This chain joins TRBV3-1 and TRBJ2-5; TRBD2 matches at 10 bases. The germline CDR1 and CDR2 sequences are LGHDT and YNNKEL (reference sequence). The V and J ends lost 6 bases and 5 bases, in that order; junction bases with no gene match: 9. The CDR3 contains 15 residues. CDR3: CASSRLAGVGETQYF. DNA of the CDR3: TGTGCCAGCAGTCGTCTAGCGGGGGTGGGTGAGACCCAGTACTTC.

This clonotype occurred a few times. This CDR3 is CASSMVGGYTEAFF. In DNA form, the CDR3 reads TGTGCCAGTAGTATGGTAGGCGGGTACACTGAAGCTTTCTTT. This chain connects TRBV19 to TRBJ1-1; D uncertain. Per germline, CDR1 LNHDA and CDR2 SQIVND (reference sequence). The CDR3 covers 14 residues. V was trimmed by 3 bases and J by 3 bases, leaving 11 bases between them.

This clonotype was seen ten or more times. The chain recombines TRBV2 with TRBJ1-1; no reliable D call. This CDR3 is 13 amino acids long. V was pared by 6 bases and J by 0 bases, with 8 bases between. Per germline, CDR1 SNHLY and CDR2 FYNNEI. The CDR3 DNA reads as TGTGCCAGCAGACTGACGTTGAACACTGAAGCTTTCTTT. Residues: CASRLTLNTEAFF.

There are many counts of this clonotype. V and J are TRBV12-3 or TRBV12-4 and TRBJ1-5; D is undetermined. V was clipped by 6 bases and J by 0 bases, with 12 bases between them. The CDR3 sequence is 15 residues long. The CDR3 sequence is CASSSDTNSNQPQHF. The DNA for the CDR3 is TGTGCCAGCAGCTCTGACACAAATAGCAATCAGCCCCAGCATTTT.

Worth noting for this clonotype: Given a much more abundant clone one base away, this may be a read error. V gene TRBV11-2 combines with J gene TRBJ2-7; 10 bases align to TRBD1. Germline CDR1 SGHAT, CDR2 FQNNGV. The CDR3 has 16 residues. V lost 6 bases, J lost 12 bases, and 20 bases stayed unmatched. The CDR3 loop reads CASSYLGTGDRMHRYF. The CDR3 DNA reads as TGTGCCAGCAGTTACCTCGGGACAGGGGATCGCATGCATCGGTACTTC.

The chain combines TRBV27 with TRBJ2-6; 9 bases agree with TRBD1. V trimming: 6 bases; J trimming: 4 bases; junction bases outside the gene matches: 7. Looked up from germline, CDR1 is MNHEY and CDR2 is SMNVEV (reference sequence). The CDR3 has 16 amino acids. The CDR3 spells CASRILQGAGANVLTF. CDR3 bases: TGTGCCAGCAGGATACTACAGGGGGCCGGGGCCAACGTCCTGACTTTC.

This clonotype was seen many times. The rearrangement uses TRBV3-1 and TRBJ2-7; TRBD2 might be the D (5 bases). The ends were cut back, 3 bases at V and 5 bases at J, with 17 bases in the middle. The CDR3 is 15 residues long. Germline V gives CDR1 LGHDT, CDR2 YNNKEL (reference sequence). CDR3 residues: CASSQRDGSSDEQYF. DNA of the CDR3: TGTGCCAGCAGCCAGAGGGATGGCTCTTCGGACGAGCAGTACTTC.

Details on this clonotype: One base away lies a much larger clone, so this may be a sequencing read error. The J gene is TRBJ1-6, the V gene TRBV12-3 or TRBV12-4; the match to TRBD1 covers 7 bases. The CDR3 runs to 15 residues. The CDR3 DNA reads TGTGTCAGCAGTCAAGGGACAGACTCGAATTCACCCCTCCACTTT. This sequence encodes CVSSQGTDSNSPLHF.

This clonotype was counted ten times or more. This chain joins TRBV6-5 and TRBJ2-3; maybe TRBD1 (5 bases). V lost 2 bases and J 4 bases, leaving 22 bases between the germline ends. Germline loops: CDR1 MNHEY, CDR2 SVGAGI. This CDR3 comprises 18 residues. The CDR3 spells CASSYPTWGASPPDTQYF. Here the CDR3 DNA reads TGTGCCAGCAGTTACCCGACCTGGGGCGCGAGCCCACCAGATACGCAGTATTTT.

This chain links TRBV14 with TRBJ2-1; weak D call: TRBD1 (5 bases). V shed 0 bases and J shed 2 bases, with 8 bases lying between them. CDR1 is SGHDN, CDR2 FVKESK, per germline. The CDR3 totals 15 residues. CDR3 sequence: CASSQDKGTYNEQFF. As DNA, the CDR3 is TGTGCCAGCAGCCAAGACAAGGGGACCTACAATGAGCAGTTCTTC.

This clonotype has ten or more counts. The rearrangement uses TRBV7-2 and TRBJ2-5, with TRBD2 identical over 8 bases. This CDR3 has 18 residues. The V gene's germline CDR1 is SGHTA and CDR2 FQGNSA. V lost 3 bases, J lost 0 bases, and 12 bases stayed unmatched. This CDR3 is CASSFGPFVGGDQETQYF. The CDR3 DNA reads TGTGCCAGCAGCTTTGGACCCTTTGTCGGGGGGGACCAAGAGACCCAGTACTTC.

In its sample, this clonotype was seen many times. The CDR3 loop is CASSQRGAGELFF. The CDR3 nucleotides read TGTGCCAGCAGCCAGCGGGGGGCAGGGGAGCTGTTTTTT. The rearrangement joins TRBV3-1 to TRBJ2-2, with 8 bases matching TRBD2. The germline CDR1 and CDR2 sequences are LGHDT and YNNKEL (reference sequence). The length of the CDR3 is 13 residues. V was pared by 3 bases and J by 8 bases, with 2 bases of the junction left unmatched.

This clonotype was found a few times. The chain uses TRBV20-1 and TRBJ2-3, with 7 bases lining up with TRBD2. The germline gives CDR1 DFQATT, CDR2 SNEGSKA (reference sequence). Germline trimming cut 1 base from V and 6 bases from J; bases unmatched to any gene: 4. This CDR3 has 13 residues. The CDR3 protein is CSARGLAFDTQYF. The CDR3 coding sequence is TGCAGTGCTAGAGGACTAGCCTTCGATACGCAGTATTTT.

A few counts support this clonotype. The chain is built from TRBV19 and TRBJ2-6, with 10 positions matching TRBD1. Germline-derived CDR1 and CDR2 are LNHDA and SQIVND (reference sequence). V dropped 7 bases and J dropped 1; count of bases not matched to a gene: 10. The CDR3 consists of 18 residues. The CDR3 DNA sequence: TGTGCCAGTACCCTTCGTGGGACAGGGGTATCTGGGGCCAACGTCCTGACTTTC. Protein: CASTLRGTGVSGANVLTF.

This clonotype appeared a few times. This sequence joins TRBV19 and TRBJ1-2; TRBD1 might be the D (5 bases). The CDR3 has 15 amino acids. V lost 3 bases to trimming and J lost 0 bases, with 11 bases between them. Germline CDR1 reads LNHDA; CDR2 reads SQIVND (reference sequence). CDR3 region: CASSMGPPTNYGYTF. For the CDR3, the DNA is TGTGCCAGTAGTATGGGGCCGCCTACTAACTATGGCTACACCTTC.

In regard to this clonotype: A much larger clone differs by one base, so this may be a read error. J is TRBJ2-7 and V is TRBV2; 7 nucleotides line up with TRBD1. With 7 bases clipped from V and 6 bases from J, the junction kept 12 bases outside the gene matches. CDR1 is SNHLY, CDR2 FYNNEI, per germline. The CDR3 is 14 amino acids. CDR3 sequence: CASTRDSLTCEQYF. In DNA, the CDR3 is TGTGCCAGCACTAGGGACAGCCTTACCTGCGAGCAGTACTTC.

The rearrangement joins TRBV10-3 to TRBJ2-6; TRBD1 agrees at 12 bases. CDR1 and CDR2 (germline): ENHRY, SYGVKD. The CDR3 loop spans 16 amino acids. V lost 8 bases, J lost 2 bases, and 4 bases stayed unmatched. The CDR3 region is CAIGGQGAAGANVLTF. CDR3 in DNA: TGTGCCATCGGGGGACAGGGGGCTGCTGGGGCCAACGTCCTGACTTTC.

This clonotype was detected many times. The V call is TRBV27, the J call TRBJ2-7; no clear D gene. The CDR3 is made up of 15 amino acids. The V gene's germline CDR1 is MNHEY and CDR2 SMNVEV (reference sequence). Trimming removed 0 bases at V and 7 bases at J, with 16 bases between. CDR3 DNA: TGTGCCAGCAGTTTATCAGGAATAGGGCTAGAGGAGCAGTACTTC. As protein: CASSLSGIGLEEQYF.